The 10 T cell receptor beta chains below come from one sample, sequenced in a study of OX40 agonist ivuxolimab in advanced cancers. Some clones are missing from TCRdb's copy, which holds only in-frame ones; the method was immunoSEQ multiplex PCR. Among 41,000 or so clones listed, around 87% were seen once. Material: CD4+ or CD8+ T cells sorted from blood, obtained in a trial of the OX40 agonist ivuxolimab. The source is an adult with an advanced solid tumor such as melanoma, head and neck, liver or kidney cancer.

This clone was observed a handful of times. This chain links TRBV6-4 with TRBJ2-3, with 8 bases fitting TRBD1. Germline-derived CDR1 and CDR2 are MRHNA and SNTAGT. The length of the CDR3 is 14 residues. J was trimmed by 2 bases and V by 7 bases; bases with no gene match: 5. The CDR3 nucleotides read TGTGCCAGCAAACAGGGGGGATCCACAGATACGCAGTATTTT. It encodes CASKQGGSTDTQYF.

V gene TRBV19 combines with J gene TRBJ2-3; possibly TRBD1 for D (10 bases). Looked up from germline, CDR1 is LNHDA and CDR2 is SQIVND (reference sequence). The V gene lost 7 bases and the J gene lost 1 base, with 33 bases spanning the gap. The CDR3 contains 21 residues. CDR3 bases: TGTGCCAGTACCCGGACAGGGGGTATGGTAGCGGGAGTGAAAGGCACAGATACGCAGTATTTT. Translating gives CASTRTGGMVAGVKGTDTQYF.

The chain uses TRBV29-1 and TRBJ2-7; TRBD1 matches 7 bases. V lost 3 bases and J lost 4; bases outside the gene matches: 3. The V gene's germline CDR1 is SQVTM and CDR2 ANQGSEA. The CDR3 extends over 12 amino acids. The CDR3 DNA is TGCAGCGTTGAGGCAGGGGGATACGAGCAGTACTTC. Amino acid sequence: CSVEAGGYEQYF.

The CDR3: CASSLSKTAGGYTF. The DNA for the CDR3 is TGTGCCAGCAGTTTATCGAAGACAGCGGGTGGCTACACCTTC. V usage is TRBV27 and J usage is TRBJ1-2; tentatively, D is TRBD1 (5 bases). Trimming cost V 0 bases and J 7 bases, with 12 bases left between them. The CDR3 extends over 14 amino acids. Germline values: CDR1 MNHEY, CDR2 SMNVEV (reference sequence).

This sequence joins TRBV10-3 and TRBJ2-7, with TRBD2 matching over 7 bases. V gave up 8 bases and J gave up 3 bases; unmatched junction bases: 4. This CDR3 contains 12 residues. The V gene's germline CDR1 is ENHRY and CDR2 SYGVKD. CDR3 in DNA: TGTGCCATCGGCCGGGACTACTACGAGCAGTACTTC. Protein sequence: CAIGRDYYEQYF.

The chain has TRBV5-1 and TRBJ2-1; 7 bases match TRBD2. With V trimmed by 5 bases and J by 0 bases, 2 bases remained unmatched. Germline assignment: CDR1 SGHRS and CDR2 YFSETQ. This CDR3 contains 14 residues. CDR3 amino acids: CASSGGSSYNEQFF. CDR3 DNA: TGCGCCAGCAGTGGCGGGAGCTCCTACAATGAGCAGTTCTTC.

The J gene is TRBJ1-1, the V gene TRBV30; weak D call: TRBD1 (6 bases). Germline assignment: CDR1 GTSNPN and CDR2 SVGIG (reference sequence). Trimming took off 2 bases at V and 1 base at J, with 11 bases between the two ends. The CDR3 totals 14 residues. The CDR3 here is CAWSFRRGNTEAFF. CDR3 bases: TGTGCCTGGAGTTTCCGCAGGGGGAACACTGAAGCTTTCTTT.

The chain employs TRBV7-2 and TRBJ2-7, with a weak D call TRBD2 (6 bases). CDR1 SGHTA and CDR2 FQGNSA come from the germline V gene. This CDR3 region has 14 residues. V was shortened by 4 bases and J by 5 bases, with 15 bases between the two germline ends. The CDR3, as DNA: TGTGCCAGCAGCTCACCCCGGGGGAGTGACGAGCAGTACTTC. Protein: CASSSPRGSDEQYF.

The chain combines TRBV11-3 with TRBJ2-7, with a possible D match to TRBD1 (5 bases). This CDR3 comprises 15 residues. Germline V gene data show CDR1 as SGHNT and CDR2 as YENEEA. V was clipped by 1 base and J by 6 bases, with 16 bases between them. CDR3 protein: CASSLVPQGRGEQYF. CDR3 coding DNA: TGTGCCAGCAGCTTAGTACCCCAGGGAAGGGGCGAGCAGTACTTC. Supplemented by reference TRBV11-3 and TRBJ2-7, the full variable domain reads EAGVVQSPRYKIIEKKQPVAFWCNPISGHNTLYWYLQNLGQGPELLIRYENEEAVDDSQLPKDRFSAERLKGVDSTLKIQPAELGDSAVYLCASSLVPQGRGEQYFGPGTRLTVT.

V gene TRBV4-1 combines with J gene TRBJ1-1, with D possibly TRBD1 on 5 matching bases. The germline CDR1 and CDR2 sequences are MGHRA and YSYEKL. This CDR3 spans 15 amino acids. With 0 bases removed from V and 0 bases from J, the gap between germline ends came to 8 bases. The CDR3 sequence: CASSQEGVLNTEAFF. The CDR3 nucleotides are TGCGCCAGCAGCCAAGAAGGGGTCTTGAACACTGAAGCTTTCTTT.